A selection of T cell receptor beta chains follows, all from one sample in a study of long-term antiretroviral therapy in people with HIV. TCRdb's table, derived via immunoSEQ multiplex PCR, lists solely in-frame clones and lacks some. The sample carries 20,000 to 25,000 clones, just over 85% recorded once. The source material was unsorted PBMCs, sampled 1.8 years before starting antiretroviral therapy. The receptors come from a woman in her twenties or thirties with HIV. The CDR3 runs from the conserved cysteine through the conserved F or W. A D gene is named only where the DNA matches it firmly. Clone size is shown for a subset of rows, as once, few, many or a class of expanded clone.

V gene	D gene	clone size	J gene	CDR3 protein	CDR3 DNA
TRBV19	-	-	TRBJ1-1	CASSIGGFRPAFF	TGTGCCAGTAGTATAGGGGGGTTCCGGCCAGCTTTCTTT
TRBV9	-	-	TRBJ1-2	CASSVEGMLYYGYTF	TGTGCCAGCAGTGTCGAGGGGATGCTGTACTATGGCTACACCTTC
TRBV6-1	TRBD1	-	TRBJ1-2	CASSELTGAILYGYTF	TGTGCCAGCAGTGAGTTGACAGGGGCCATCCTTTATGGCTACACCTTC
TRBV30	-	-	TRBJ1-1	CAWSPIRTEAFF	TGTGCCTGGAGTCCCATACGCACTGAAGCTTTCTTT
TRBV14	-	once	TRBJ1-1	CASSQDRRVLAFF	TGTGCCAGCAGCCAAGATCGTCGTGTCTTAGCTTTCTTT
TRBV10-3	-	-	TRBJ1-3	CAISDPTGKGNTIYF	TGTGCCATCAGTGATCCGACGGGGAAAGGAAACACCATATATTTT
TRBV9	TRBD1	-	TRBJ2-5	CASSVEWTGAETQYF	TGTGCCAGCAGCGTAGAGTGGACAGGGGCAGAGACCCAGTACTTC
TRBV7-9	TRBD2	-	TRBJ2-2	CASSLEAGANTGELFF	TGTGCCAGCAGCTTAGAAGCGGGGGCGAACACCGGGGAGCTGTTTTTT
TRBV27	-	-	TRBJ1-4	CASSFTNEKLFF	TGTGCCAGCAGTTTCACTAATGAAAAACTGTTTTTT
TRBV30	-	-	TRBJ2-2	CAWSRGGGELFF	TGTGCCTGGAGCCGTGGGGGCGGGGAGCTGTTTTTT
TRBV12-1	-	-	TRBJ1-4	CASSFPTGGEKLFF	TGTGCCAGCAGCTTTCCTACAGGGGGTGAAAAACTGTTTTTT
TRBV5-5	-	-	TRBJ2-2	CASGVGQSTGELFF	TGTGCCAGCGGTGTTGGGCAGTCAACCGGGGAGCTGTTTTTT
TRBV9	-	-	TRBJ2-2	CASSPSFGTGELFF	TGTGCCAGCAGCCCCAGTTTCGGCACCGGGGAGCTGTTTTTT
TRBV12-1	-	-	TRBJ1-3	CASSPQGYSGNTIYF	TGTGCCAGCAGCCCCCAGGGGTATTCTGGAAACACCATATATTTT
TRBV7-2	-	-	TRBJ1-1	CASSPGSMNTEAFF	TGTGCCAGCAGCCCGGGCTCTATGAACACTGAAGCTTTCTTT
TRBV7-7	-	-	TRBJ2-2	CASSHIGSGELFF	TGTGCCAGCAGCCACATCGGGTCCGGGGAGCTGTTTTTT
TRBV5-6	-	once	TRBJ1-3	CASSLSGNTIYF	TGTGCCAGTTCGCTCTCTGGAAACACCATATATTTT
TRBV19	-	-	TRBJ2-3	CASSMGRYTDTQYF	TGTGCCAGTAGTATGGGCAGATACACAGATACGCAGTATTTT
TRBV19	TRBD1	-	TRBJ1-3	CASSIGQGKWDVSGNTIYF	TGTGCCAGTAGTATAGGACAGGGGAAGTGGGACGTCTCTGGAAACACCATATATTTT
TRBV20-1	-	-	TRBJ2-1	CSAAALGQFF	TGCAGTGCCGCCGCGCTAGGGCAGTTCTTC
TRBV5-6	-	-	TRBJ1-4	CASSLAGGIEEKLFF	TGTGCCAGCAGCTTGGCCGGGGGGATTGAGGAAAAACTGTTTTTT
TRBV9	-	-	TRBJ1-5	CASSAGLYSNQPQHF	TGTGCCAGCAGCGCAGGGCTTTATAGCAATCAGCCCCAGCATTTT
TRBV5-1	-	-	TRBJ2-7	CASSLDPAYEQYF	TGCGCCAGCAGCTTGGACCCTGCCTACGAGCAGTACTTC
TRBV4-1	TRBD1	once	TRBJ2-3	CASSQGGQGWSDTQYF	TGCGCCAGCAGCCAAGGAGGACAGGGGTGGTCAGATACGCAGTATTTT
TRBV18	-	-	TRBJ2-5	CASSPPRGAVYF	TGTGCCAGCTCACCACCTCGCGGGGCGGTCTACTTC
TRBV6-1	-	once	TRBJ2-2	CASSIFTGELFF	TGTGCCAGCAGTATATTCACCGGGGAGCTGTTTTTT
TRBV5-1	-	-	TRBJ1-2	CASSLGQPVYGYTF	TGCGCCAGCAGCTTGGGACAGCCCGTCTATGGCTACACCTTC
TRBV19	-	-	TRBJ2-5	CASSNSKETQYF	TGTGCCAGTAGTAACTCCAAAGAGACCCAGTACTTC
TRBV4-2	-	-	TRBJ2-1	CASSQDLRDEQFF	TGTGCCAGCAGCCAAGATTTGAGGGATGAGCAGTTCTTC
TRBV9	-	-	TRBJ1-2	CASKDRAYGYTF	TGTGCCAGCAAGGACAGAGCTTATGGCTACACCTTC
TRBV27	-	-	TRBJ1-5	CASSSTDPLSNQPQHF	TGTGCCAGCAGTTCGACAGACCCTCTGAGCAATCAGCCCCAGCATTTT
TRBV7-3	TRBD2	-	TRBJ2-5	CASSLSGRGGTQETQYF	TGTGCCAGCAGCTTAAGTGGTCGGGGGGGAACTCAAGAGACCCAGTACTTC
TRBV2	-	-	TRBJ1-6	CASSGLEYNSPLHF	TGTGCCAGCAGTGGCCTGGAGTATAATTCACCCCTCCACTTT
TRBV5-8	-	few	TRBJ1-6	CASGGWNVQDSPLHF	TGTGCCAGCGGCGGTTGGAACGTACAGGACTCACCCCTCCACTTT
TRBV25-1	TRBD1	-	TRBJ2-7	CASSEYGQAYEQYF	TGTGCCAGCAGTGAATACGGACAGGCCTACGAGCAGTACTTC
TRBV27	-	-	TRBJ1-5	CASSFKGGSSNQPQHF	TGTGCCAGCAGTTTTAAAGGGGGATCAAGCAATCAGCCCCAGCATTTT
TRBV7-9	-	few	TRBJ2-5	CASSLIFPEETQYF	TGTGCCAGCAGCTTAATTTTCCCGGAAGAGACCCAGTACTTC
TRBV6-1	-	-	TRBJ1-3	CASTSGRSSGNTIYF	TGTGCCAGCACCTCAGGACGGAGCTCTGGAAACACCATATATTTT
TRBV28	-	-	TRBJ2-7	CASSFTSARAWGIDEQYF	TGTGCCAGCAGTTTCACCTCCGCCCGAGCATGGGGGATCGACGAGCAGTACTTC
TRBV5-1	-	once	TRBJ1-1	CASSRREGSTEAFF	TGCGCCAGCAGCCGTCGCGAGGGATCCACTGAAGCTTTCTTT
TRBV5-1	-	-	TRBJ2-7	CASSSGLSYEQYF	TGCGCCAGCAGCTCGGGACTGTCCTACGAGCAGTACTTC
TRBV6-1	-	-	TRBJ2-5	CASKGGGSQETQYF	TGTGCCAGCAAGGGAGGAGGGAGCCAAGAGACCCAGTACTTC
TRBV30	-	-	TRBJ1-1	CALEQLRNTEAFF	TGTGCCCTGGAACAACTCAGGAACACTGAAGCTTTCTTT
TRBV6-6	TRBD1	-	TRBJ1-4	CASTDYRTGSEKLFF	TGTGCCAGCACCGATTACCGGACAGGGAGCGAAAAACTGTTTTTT
TRBV6-5	-	-	TRBJ1-4	CASCQGREKLFF	TGTGCCAGTTGCCAGGGCCGTGAAAAACTGTTTTTT
TRBV14	TRBD2	-	TRBJ2-5	CASSQGGSGGAGETQYF	TGTGCCAGCAGCCAAGGAGGTAGCGGGGGCGCGGGGGAGACCCAGTACTTC
TRBV5-8	TRBD2	-	TRBJ2-3	CASSHTGTSGGIDTQYF	TGTGCCAGCAGCCATACCGGGACTAGCGGGGGGATAGATACGCAGTATTTT